Presented here are 23 T cell receptor beta chains from one specimen sequenced in a study of cytomegalovirus exposure and HLA in healthy donors (dated by TCRdb to 2016 to 2017). Library generation was performed with the immunoSEQ multiplex PCR assay. For the multiplex PCR, a mixture combining 60 forward primers for TCR Vbeta segments and 13 reverse primers for TCR Jbeta segments was used. In its TCRdb copy, this immuneACCESS table keeps in-frame sequences only and misses some clones. Where compared with another copy, unresolved V genes explain less than half of these, and the others have no known cause. The sample yields approximately 96,000 clones; less than 85% were counted once. The biggest ten clones account for approximately 2% of the sample. Source material: PBMCs. The receptors shown here come from a male donor in good health and CMV-seronegative.

The chain employs TRBV7-2 and TRBJ2-7; 8 nucleotides match TRBD1. From germline, CDR1 is SGHTA and CDR2 FQGNSA. This CDR3 has 16 residues. Trimming cost V 1 base and J 2 bases; bases outside gene matches: 7. The CDR3 DNA is TGTGCCAGCAGCTTAGACGGGACAGGACTTCCCTACGAGCAGTACTTC. It encodes CASSLDGTGLPYEQYF.

The chain couples TRBV27 to TRBJ2-1; 11 nucleotides agree with TRBD1. This CDR3 has 14 residues. V lost 7 bases to trimming and J lost 9 bases; unmatched junction nucleotides: 8. Germline CDR1 MNHEY, CDR2 SMNVEV (reference sequence). The CDR3 DNA reads TGTGCCAGCACCAGCGGGACAGGGGGGGGTGAGCAGTTCTTC. Amino acid sequence: CASTSGTGGGEQFF.

Notes on this clone: A read error is possible here, since a much larger clone lies one base away. The chain combines TRBV9 with TRBJ2-3, with D unresolved. Germline V gene lookup returns CDR1 SGDLS and CDR2 YYNGEE. This CDR3 contains 13 residues. V lost 4 bases and J 4 bases, leaving 10 bases between the germline ends. The CDR3 region has the DNA TGTGCCAGCAGCTTGGGCAGCTCAGATACGCAGTATTTT. Residues: CASSLGSSDTQYF. Supplemented by reference TRBV9 and TRBJ2-3, the full variable domain reads DSGVTQTPKHLITATGQRVTLRCSPRSGDLSVYWYQQSLDQGLQFLIQYYNGEERAKGNILERFSAQQFPDLHSELNLSSLELGDSALYFCASSLGSSDTQYFGPGTRLTVL.

This chain links TRBV30 with TRBJ2-7; D is ambiguous. This CDR3 region has 13 residues. V lost 0 bases, J lost 3 bases, and 9 bases lay in between. CDR1 is GTSNPN and CDR2 is SVGIG in the germline V gene (reference sequence). DNA for the CDR3: TGTGCCTGGAGTGTCGGGTTTAGCTACGAGCAGTACTTC. Protein: CAWSVGFSYEQYF.

This chain uses TRBV5-1 with TRBJ2-7, with 9 bases that match TRBD1. Trimming cost V 0 bases and J 3 bases; bases outside gene matches: 10. The CDR3 is 17 residues long. Germline lookup yields CDR1 SGHRS and CDR2 YFSETQ. The CDR3 protein is CASSLGIRRTGVYEQYF. The CDR3 bases are TGCGCCAGCAGCTTGGGAATTCGCCGGACAGGGGTCTACGAGCAGTACTTC.

V gene TRBV7-9 combines with J gene TRBJ2-7; the D gene is possibly TRBD1 (6 bases). CDR1 and CDR2 from the germline V gene are SEHNR and FQNEAQ (reference sequence). Trimming removed 5 bases from V and 3 bases from J, with 8 bases in between. The CDR3 runs to 12 residues. This chain's CDR3 is CASSQGYYEQYF. Written as DNA, the CDR3 is TGTGCCAGCAGCCAGGGGTACTACGAGCAGTACTTC.

This chain joins TRBV10-3 and TRBJ2-1, with D tentatively TRBD2 (6 bases). The V and J ends lost 10 bases and 10 bases respectively, with 20 bases between them. In germline, CDR1 is ENHRY, CDR2 SYGVKD. The CDR3 sequence is 13 residues long. CDR3 nucleotide sequence: TGTGCCACCAGGCCCGGGACTTCAGGGGAGCAGTTCTTC. Its protein is CATRPGTSGEQFF.

The rearrangement links TRBV7-6 to TRBJ2-7, with D perhaps matching TRBD2 (6 bases). Germline values: CDR1 SGHVS, CDR2 FNYEAQ. The CDR3 spans 17 residues. Between the trimmed V and J ends, which lost 5 bases and 3 bases, there was a span of 23 bases. For the CDR3, the DNA is TGTGCCAGCAGCCCACTCCGGGGACTTCCCGAGGGCTACGAGCAGTACTTC. It translates to CASSPLRGLPEGYEQYF.

This chain links TRBV19 with TRBJ1-5; D uncertain. The CDR3 totals 16 residues. CDR1 and CDR2 (germline): LNHDA, SQIVND (reference sequence). V lost 5 bases and J 1 base, leaving 15 bases between the germline ends. For the CDR3, the DNA is TGTGCCAGTAGTCAGTCCGGCGGAAGAAGCAATCAGCCCCAGCATTTT. Its translation is CASSQSGGRSNQPQHF.

This chain links TRBV28 with TRBJ2-1; 13 nucleotides line up with TRBD2. With V trimmed by 6 bases and J by 2 bases, 10 bases remained unmatched. Germline CDR1 reads MDHEN; CDR2 reads SYDVKM. This CDR3 is 18 amino acids long. CDR3 amino acids: CASRSGTSGASTYNEQFF. The CDR3 region has the DNA TGTGCCAGCAGATCCGGGACTAGCGGGGCCTCCACCTACAATGAGCAGTTCTTC.

The chain has TRBV7-8 and TRBJ1-1, with TRBD1 matching 7 bases. V lost 2 bases and J lost 4; bases outside the gene matches: 1. The germline gives CDR1 SGHVS, CDR2 FQNEAQ. The CDR3 runs 13 residues. The DNA of the CDR3 is TGTGCCAGCAGCTTACAGGGGGTCACTGAAGCTTTCTTT. Its translation is CASSLQGVTEAFF.

This chain joins TRBV2 and TRBJ1-6; D ambiguous. Deletions cut 8 bases from V and 0 bases from J, with 8 bases between. Per germline, CDR1 SNHLY and CDR2 FYNNEI. CDR3 length: 14 amino acids. For the CDR3, the DNA is TGTGCCAGCGGCCCTGACTCCTATAATTCACCCCTCCACTTT. Translating it yields CASGPDSYNSPLHF.

The chain couples TRBV7-2 to TRBJ1-2; 7 bases fit TRBD1. V was clipped by 1 base and J by 3 bases; unmatched bases: 8. Per the germline V gene, CDR1 is SGHTA and CDR2 is FQGNSA. This CDR3 is 16 amino acids long. The CDR3 sequence is CASSLEGQTADYGYTF. The DNA for the CDR3 is TGTGCCAGCAGCTTAGAGGGACAGACAGCAGACTATGGCTACACCTTC.

This clone was counted once. The gene calls are TRBV4-2 and TRBJ2-7; D ambiguous. Trimming took 0 bases from V and 12 from J, leaving 15 bases between them. The germline gives CDR1 LGHNA, CDR2 YNFKEQ. This CDR3 is built from 13 residues. Written as DNA, the CDR3 is TGTGCCAGCAGCCAAGACAGGTCCCAGGCGCCGTACTTC. This sequence encodes CASSQDRSQAPYF.

The chain links TRBV5-1 to TRBJ2-7, with 9 bases that match TRBD1. CDR3 size: 15 residues. Germline V gene data show CDR1 as SGHRS and CDR2 as YFSETQ. Trimming at V came to 2 bases and at J to 3 bases, leaving 6 bases not matched to a gene. The CDR3 loop reads CASSLQGALLYEQYF. DNA of the CDR3: TGCGCCAGCAGCTTACAGGGGGCCCTACTCTACGAGCAGTACTTC.

This clone was found once. The chain recombines TRBV28 with TRBJ1-2, with 8 bases fitting TRBD1. This CDR3 has 12 residues. The germline V gene has CDR1 MDHEN and CDR2 SYDVKM. Unmatched junction bases numbered 6, after V lost 7 bases and J lost 8 bases. The CDR3 DNA follows: TGTGCCAGCACCAGGGGGCTTTGGGGCTACACCTTC. It translates to CASTRGLWGYTF.

V is TRBV5-1 and J is TRBJ2-1; D is uncertain. This CDR3 has 12 amino acids. Germline values: CDR1 SGHRS, CDR2 YFSETQ. Trimming stripped 0 bases from V and 9 bases from J, with 7 bases between. The CDR3 sequence: CASSLAYGEQFF. CDR3 coding DNA: TGCGCCAGCAGCTTGGCCTATGGTGAGCAGTTCTTC.

In its sample, this clone is medium-sized. The chain is built from TRBV4-2 and TRBJ1-4; a weak D match, TRBD1 (5 bases). The CDR3 is 16 amino acids. V lost 2 bases to trimming and J lost 3 bases, with 13 bases between them. Germline CDR1 reads LGHNA; CDR2 reads YNFKEQ. CDR3 region: CASSQNPSGANEKLFF. CDR3 nucleotides: TGTGCCAGCAGCCAAAACCCGTCGGGGGCTAATGAAAAACTGTTTTTT.

This clone was found once. J is TRBJ2-2 and V is TRBV19, with a tentative D call TRBD2 (5 bases). The CDR3 has 15 residues. Germline V gene data show CDR1 as LNHDA and CDR2 as SQIVND (reference sequence). Trimming removed 4 bases at V and 5 bases at J, with 14 bases between. The CDR3 protein is CASSTPGERTGELFF. The CDR3 bases are TGTGCCAGTAGTACTCCCGGAGAGCGGACCGGGGAGCTGTTTTTT.

V is TRBV2 and J is TRBJ2-3; 7 bases line up with TRBD2. The length of the CDR3 is 15 residues. J gave up 1 base and V 3 bases, and 4 bases lay outside the gene matches. Per the germline V gene, CDR1 is SNHLY and CDR2 is FYNNEI. CDR3 sequence (DNA): TGTGCCAGCAGTGACCGGGGGGATGGCACAGATACGCAGTATTTT. Its protein is CASSDRGDGTDTQYF.

This sequence joins TRBV6-6 and TRBJ2-3, with 8 nucleotides matching TRBD2. CDR3 length: 16 amino acids. Per germline, CDR1 MNHNY and CDR2 SVGAGI (reference sequence). Trimming took 6 bases from V and 4 from J; bases not matched to a gene: 12. The CDR3 protein is CASSLDGAGGADTQYF. CDR3 sequence (DNA): TGTGCCAGCAGCCTCGACGGGGCGGGAGGCGCAGATACGCAGTATTTT.

V and J are TRBV10-3 and TRBJ2-7; tentatively, D is TRBD2 (6 bases). CDR3 length equals 14 residues. Trimming left V 6 bases short and J 2 bases short, with 14 bases between. Looked up from germline, CDR1 is ENHRY and CDR2 is SYGVKD. CDR3 sequence reads: CAIRDSGLPYEQYF. CDR3 bases: TGTGCCATCAGAGACTCGGGACTTCCCTACGAGCAGTACTTC.

This clone showed up just once. The rearrangement uses TRBV6-6 and TRBJ2-7; maybe TRBD1 (6 bases). Trimming cost V 2 bases and J 3 bases, with 14 bases left between them. Germline loops: CDR1 MNHNY, CDR2 SVGAGI (reference sequence). This CDR3 region has 15 residues. This CDR3 reads CASSYDRDINYEQYF. CDR3 in DNA: TGTGCCAGCAGTTACGACCGGGACATCAACTACGAGCAGTACTTC.